These 21 T cell receptor beta chains were sequenced from one sample in a study of T-cell memory formation after mild COVID-19. MiXCR was run by TCRdb on the 5' RACE reads, yielding one entry per CDR3 protein. The table lists under 550,000 distinct CDR3 sequences, roughly 18% of them singletons. The sample comprised PBMCs or a T cell subset sorted from them (not recorded which). Receptors originate from a man younger than 30 who had mild COVID-19 (a few samples of this study predate the infection). Cell type and time point are not known.

This clonotype has just a few counts. This chain joins TRBV5-1 and TRBJ2-1, with D unresolved. This CDR3 comprises 14 residues. Germline loops: CDR1 SGHRS, CDR2 YFSETQ. The germline V and J ends were trimmed by 2 bases and 3 bases, with 9 bases remaining between them. The CDR3 region has the DNA TGCGCCAGCAGCTTCATCCCGGGCTACAATGAGCAGTTCTTC. It translates to CASSFIPGYNEQFF.

This chain links TRBV12-3 or TRBV12-4 with TRBJ2-3, with TRBD1 matching over 7 bases. This CDR3 comprises 15 residues. J lost 3 bases, V lost 5 bases, and 8 bases had no gene match. The CDR3, as DNA: TGTGCCAGCAGTCCCGACAGGGTGAGGACAGATACGCAGTATTTT. Translated: CASSPDRVRTDTQYF.

This clonotype was seen more than once but under ten times. This sequence joins TRBV29-1 and TRBJ1-1; 7 positions match TRBD1. Losses at the gene ends were 5 bases for V and 1 base for J; bases not matched to a gene: 4. The CDR3 is 13 amino acids. Germline loops: CDR1 SQVTM, CDR2 ANQGSEA. The chain's CDR3 is CSVWEGANTEAFF. Written as DNA, the CDR3 is TGCAGCGTTTGGGAGGGGGCGAACACTGAAGCTTTCTTT.

This clonotype has just a few counts. The rearrangement joins TRBV7-9 to TRBJ2-1, with 8 bases identical to TRBD1. V was pared by 6 bases and J by 7 bases, with 5 bases of the junction left unmatched. The CDR3 has 13 residues. Germline V gene sequence: CDR1 SEHNR, CDR2 FQNEAQ (reference sequence). CDR3 region: CASRDRGSNEQFF. CDR3 nucleotides: TGTGCCAGCAGAGACAGGGGCAGTAATGAGCAGTTCTTC. Full variable domain (remainder filled in from reference TRBV7-9 and TRBJ2-1): DTGVSQNPRHKITKRGQNVTFRCDPISEHNRLYWYRQTLGQGPEFLTYFQNEAQLEKSRLLSDRFSAERPKGSFSTLEIQRTEQGDSAMYLCASRDRGSNEQFFGPGTRLTVL.

The chain links TRBV18 to TRBJ1-1; D is undetermined. This CDR3 is built from 14 residues. Deletions cut 4 bases from V and 4 bases from J, with 13 bases between. The V gene's germline CDR1 is KGHSH and CDR2 LQKENI. The CDR3 protein is CASSLLADGTEAFF. The CDR3 nucleotides read TGTGCCAGCTCACTTCTTGCCGACGGCACTGAAGCTTTCTTT.

The chain carries TRBV14 and TRBJ1-2; 7 nucleotides match TRBD1. Germline CDR1 reads SGHDN; CDR2 reads FVKESK. There are 14 residues in the CDR3. The junction had 4 bases not matched to a gene; V was cut back by 2 bases and J by 4 bases. The CDR3 reads CASSQTTGTYGYTF. CDR3 DNA: TGTGCCAGCAGCCAAACGACAGGGACCTATGGCTACACCTTC.

This clonotype was seen only a few times. This chain links TRBV10-3 with TRBJ1-2; 10 bases line up with TRBD1. The J segment lost 0 bases and the V segment lost 10 bases, leaving 8 bases of the junction unmatched. From germline, CDR1 is ENHRY and CDR2 SYGVKD. This CDR3 is 15 amino acids long. The CDR3 DNA reads as TGTGCCACCCGGGACAGGGGAAACACTAACTATGGCTACACCTTC. It yields the protein CATRDRGNTNYGYTF.

The V and J genes are TRBV7-8 and TRBJ2-3, with D tentatively TRBD1 (5 bases). In germline, CDR1 is SGHVS, CDR2 FQNEAQ. With 5 bases removed from V and 0 bases from J, the gap between germline ends came to 15 bases. The CDR3 runs 16 residues. The CDR3 nucleotides read TGTGCCAGCAGCCCGCGGTTGGGGCTGAGCACAGATACGCAGTATTTT. It codes for CASSPRLGLSTDTQYF.

The genes are TRBV25-1 and TRBJ2-6, with 8 bases fitting TRBD1. After removal of 4 bases from V and 0 bases from J, the junction contained 8 bases not matched to a gene. The CDR3 contains 18 residues. Germline V gene data show CDR1 as MGHDK and CDR2 as SYGVNS. The CDR3 nucleotides are TGTGCCAGCAGTGGTCGACAGGGGATTCACTCTGGGGCCAACGTCCTGACTTTC. Translating it yields CASSGRQGIHSGANVLTF.

This clonotype has more than one count but fewer than ten. The chain combines TRBV9 with TRBJ1-4; D unclear. Germline CDR1 SGDLS, CDR2 YYNGEE. V was shortened by 4 bases and J by 8 bases, with 12 bases between the two germline ends. The length of the CDR3 is 13 residues. CDR3 protein: CASSIRPDEKLFF. The CDR3 DNA sequence: TGTGCCAGCAGCATACGACCGGACGAAAAACTGTTTTTT.

This clonotype was seen only a few times. The rearrangement links TRBV3-1 to TRBJ1-5; D may be TRBD1 (5 bases). This CDR3 has 15 amino acids. Germline CDR1 reads LGHDT; CDR2 reads YNNKEL (reference sequence). Trimming removed 1 base at V and 5 bases at J, with 12 bases between. The CDR3 region is CASSQGGTGDQPQHF. CDR3 bases: TGTGCCAGCAGCCAAGGAGGGACCGGAGATCAGCCCCAGCATTTT.

There are a few counts of this clonotype. This chain joins TRBV4-2 and TRBJ2-5; D may match TRBD1 or TRBD2 (5 bases each). In germline, CDR1 is LGHNA, CDR2 YNFKEQ. This CDR3 spans 15 amino acids. Trimming cost V 1 base and J 1 base, with 10 bases left between them. The DNA for the CDR3 is TGTGCCAGCAGCCAAGTCCCGGGGACCCAAGAGACCCAGTACTTC. Amino acid sequence: CASSQVPGTQETQYF.

There are many counts of this clonotype. The genes are TRBV18 and TRBJ1-2; D uncertain. CDR1 KGHSH and CDR2 LQKENI come from the germline V gene. V was cut by 3 bases and J by 1 base, with 27 bases left in between. The CDR3 length is 20 residues. CDR3 sequence reads: CASSPDGARLRSAFNYGYTF. The CDR3, as DNA: TGTGCCAGCTCACCGGACGGAGCACGCCTGAGATCAGCTTTTAACTATGGCTACACCTTC.

This clonotype qualifies as medium-sized. The rearrangement uses TRBV5-1 and TRBJ2-3; the match to TRBD2 covers 13 bases. V was pared by 3 bases and J by 4 bases, with 8 bases of the junction left unmatched. Germline V CDR1 and CDR2: SGHRS, YFSETQ. The CDR3 runs 17 residues. The CDR3 protein is CASSSLGTSGGADTQYF. The CDR3 DNA is TGCGCCAGCAGCTCTTTAGGTACTAGCGGGGGGGCAGATACGCAGTATTTT.

In its sample, this clonotype was seen a few times. This rearrangement joins TRBV4-1 to TRBJ1-6; the D is unclear. The CDR3 loop spans 11 amino acids. Germline V gives CDR1 MGHRA, CDR2 YSYEKL. Trimming pared 1 base from V and 14 bases from J, leaving 6 bases between. The CDR3 here is CASSQGVALHF. In DNA form, the CDR3 reads TGCGCCAGCAGCCAAGGGGTGGCCCTCCACTTT.

This chain's CDR3 is CASSDHNSSGNTIYF. CDR3 nucleotides: TGTGCCAGCAGCGATCACAACAGCTCTGGAAACACCATATATTTT. The chain joins TRBV6-6 to TRBJ1-3; no reliable D call. Between the trimmed V and J ends, which lost 6 bases and 0 bases, there was a span of 12 bases. The germline V gene has CDR1 MNHNY and CDR2 SVGAGI (reference sequence). The CDR3 extends over 15 amino acids.

There are a few counts of this clonotype. The V call is TRBV4-3, the J call TRBJ2-5; 7 bases fit TRBD1. V lost 2 bases to trimming and J lost 4 bases; unmatched junction nucleotides: 7. The CDR3 is 15 amino acids. CDR1 is LGHNA and CDR2 is YSLEER in the germline V gene. CDR3 sequence reads: CASSQRGLGGETQYF. CDR3 bases: TGCGCCAGCAGCCAAAGGGGGCTAGGCGGAGAGACCCAGTACTTC.

This clonotype occurred a few times. The chain carries TRBV20-1 and TRBJ1-1; D unclear. Germline values: CDR1 DFQATT, CDR2 SNEGSKA (reference sequence). V was cut by 3 bases and J by 1 base, with 12 bases left in between. The CDR3 length is 14 residues. For the CDR3, the DNA is TGCAGTGCTAGCCCGGGAGGCTCGAACACTGAAGCTTTCTTT. Protein: CSASPGGSNTEAFF.

This clonotype has just a few counts. The gene calls are TRBV7-8 and TRBJ1-5, with a possible D match to TRBD1 (6 bases). This CDR3 is built from 14 residues. The germline V gene encodes CDR1 SGHVS and CDR2 FQNEAQ. Trimming removed 5 bases at V and 3 bases at J, with 11 bases between. CDR3: CASSMTGPNQPQHF. CDR3 nucleotides: TGTGCCAGCAGCATGACAGGCCCCAATCAGCCCCAGCATTTT. Full variable domain (outside the CDR3, taken from reference TRBV7-8 and TRBJ1-5): GAGVSQSPRYKVAKRGQDVALRCDPISGHVSLFWYQQALGQGPEFLTYFQNEAQLDKSGLPSDRFFAERPEGSVSTLKIQRTQQEDSAVYLCASSMTGPNQPQHFGDGTRLSIL.

The V gene is TRBV6-1, the J gene TRBJ1-2; TRBD1 aligns across 8 bases. CDR3 size: 12 residues. Per germline, CDR1 MNHNS and CDR2 SASEGT. After removal of 5 bases from V and 6 bases from J, the junction contained 2 bases not matched to a gene. The CDR3 DNA is TGTGCCAGCAGTCAGGGGGCGAATGGCTACACCTTC. Its translation: CASSQGANGYTF.

The genes are TRBV10-3 and TRBJ1-2; 9 bases align to TRBD1. The J segment lost 8 bases and the V segment lost 2 bases, leaving 9 bases of the junction unmatched. The germline V gene encodes CDR1 ENHRY and CDR2 SYGVKD. This CDR3 is 15 amino acids long. In DNA, the CDR3 is TGTGCCATCAGTGAGGGACAGGGGCTCGTCCAAGGCTACACCTTC. Translated: CAISEGQGLVQGYTF.